The clone carrying this T cell receptor (beta chain) is a singleton in its sample. The data belong to a study of blood T cell repertoires in COVID-19. The overall study: Whether acute or convalescent, the COVID-19 samples came from the United States, Italy and Spain. T cells, B-cell-depleted T cells, or PBMCs provided the cDNA or gDNA that served as material.

The length of the CDR3 is 16 residues. The germline V gene has CDR1 SGHVS and CDR2 FQNEAQ. The V segment lost 5 bases and the J segment 5 bases; nucleotides outside the gene matches: 10. Methods used by the authors: Reference gene primer amplification gave estimated nucleated cell counts. Measured with immunoSEQ multiplex PCR; TCRdb has only the in-frame clones, and not every one. V and J calls and clone size are those listed in that table; D and trimming were worked out from the DNA. The profile shows some 220,000 clones, about three quarters of them singletons. This receptor was identified in a woman aged 65 to 85 with acute or convalescent COVID-19. The V call is TRBV7-8, the J call TRBJ2-2; 8 bases fit TRBD2. Specimen: peripheral blood. For the CDR3, the DNA is TGTGCCAGCAGCACTCGGACTAGCCTGGGGACCGGGGAGCTGTTTTTT. It specifies CASSTRTSLGTGELFF.